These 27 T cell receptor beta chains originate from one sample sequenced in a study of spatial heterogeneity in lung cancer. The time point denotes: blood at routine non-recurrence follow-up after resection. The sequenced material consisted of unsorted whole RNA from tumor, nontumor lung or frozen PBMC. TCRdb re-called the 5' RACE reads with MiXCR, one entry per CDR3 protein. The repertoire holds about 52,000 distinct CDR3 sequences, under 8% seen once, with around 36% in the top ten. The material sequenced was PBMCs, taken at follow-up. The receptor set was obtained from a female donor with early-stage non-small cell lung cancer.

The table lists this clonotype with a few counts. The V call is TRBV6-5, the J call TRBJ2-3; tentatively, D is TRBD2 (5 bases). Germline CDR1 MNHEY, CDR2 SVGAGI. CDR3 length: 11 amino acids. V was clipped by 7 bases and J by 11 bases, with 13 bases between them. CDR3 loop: CASIPGCEQYF. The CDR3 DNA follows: TGTGCCAGCATCCCGGGGTGTGAGCAGTATTTT.

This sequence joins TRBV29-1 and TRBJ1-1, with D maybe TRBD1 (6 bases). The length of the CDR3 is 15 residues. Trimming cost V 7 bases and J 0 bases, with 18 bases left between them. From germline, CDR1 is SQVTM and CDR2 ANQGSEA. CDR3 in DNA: TGCAGCGCCGGAGGGGGGGTGCTCATGAACACTGAAGCTTTCTTT. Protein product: CSAGGGVLMNTEAFF.

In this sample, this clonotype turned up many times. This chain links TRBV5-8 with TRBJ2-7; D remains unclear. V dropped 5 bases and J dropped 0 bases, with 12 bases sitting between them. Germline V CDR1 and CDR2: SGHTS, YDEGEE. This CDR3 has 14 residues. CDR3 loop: CASRHKGSSYEQYF. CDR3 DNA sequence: TGTGCCAGCAGGCATAAGGGTAGCTCCTACGAGCAGTACTTC.

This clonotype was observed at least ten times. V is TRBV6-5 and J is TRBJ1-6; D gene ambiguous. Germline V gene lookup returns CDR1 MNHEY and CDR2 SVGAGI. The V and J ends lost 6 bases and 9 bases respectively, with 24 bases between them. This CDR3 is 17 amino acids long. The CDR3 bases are TGTGCCAGCAGCCTTTCCCCCGCGCCCTGGGCCGGTTCACCCCTCCACTTT. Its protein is CASSLSPAPWAGSPLHF.

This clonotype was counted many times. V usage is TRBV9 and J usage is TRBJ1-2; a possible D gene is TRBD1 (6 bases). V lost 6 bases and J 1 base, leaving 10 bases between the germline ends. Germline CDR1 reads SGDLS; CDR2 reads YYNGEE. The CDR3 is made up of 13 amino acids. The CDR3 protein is CASNREGNYGYTF. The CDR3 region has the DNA TGTGCCAGCAACAGGGAAGGTAACTATGGCTACACCTTC.

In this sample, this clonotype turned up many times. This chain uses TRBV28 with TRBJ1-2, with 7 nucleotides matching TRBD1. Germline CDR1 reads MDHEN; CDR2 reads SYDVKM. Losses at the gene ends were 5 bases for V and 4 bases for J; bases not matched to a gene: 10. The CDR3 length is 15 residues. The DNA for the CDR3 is TGTGCCAGCAGTCAGTACCGGGACAGCACCTATGGCTACACCTTC. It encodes CASSQYRDSTYGYTF.

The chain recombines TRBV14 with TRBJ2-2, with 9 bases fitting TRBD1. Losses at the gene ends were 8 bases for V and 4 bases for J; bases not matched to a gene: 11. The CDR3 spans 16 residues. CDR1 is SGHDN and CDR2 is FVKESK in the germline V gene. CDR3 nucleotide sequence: TGTGCCAGCCTCACCGGGACAGGGAGGAGCACCGGGGAGCTGTTTTTT. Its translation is CASLTGTGRSTGELFF.

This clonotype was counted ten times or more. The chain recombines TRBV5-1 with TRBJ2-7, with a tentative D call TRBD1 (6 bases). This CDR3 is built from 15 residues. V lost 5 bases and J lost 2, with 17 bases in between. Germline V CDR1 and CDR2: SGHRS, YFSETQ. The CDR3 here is CASRGPGVPPYEQYF. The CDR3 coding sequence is TGCGCCAGCAGGGGACCAGGGGTGCCCCCCTACGAGCAGTACTTC.

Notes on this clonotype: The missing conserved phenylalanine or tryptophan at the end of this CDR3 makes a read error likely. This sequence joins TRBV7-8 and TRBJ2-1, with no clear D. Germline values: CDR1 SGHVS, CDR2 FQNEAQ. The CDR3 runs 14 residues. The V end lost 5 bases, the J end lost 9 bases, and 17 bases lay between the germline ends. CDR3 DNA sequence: TGTGCCAGCAGCCCACCCGAATTAGTGTTTGAGCAGTTCTCC. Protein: CASSPPELVFEQFS.

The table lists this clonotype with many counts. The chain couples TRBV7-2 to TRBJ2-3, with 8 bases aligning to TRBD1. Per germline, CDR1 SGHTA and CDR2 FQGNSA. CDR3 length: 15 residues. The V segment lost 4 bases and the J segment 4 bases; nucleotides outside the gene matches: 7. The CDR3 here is CASSSQTGEPDTQYF. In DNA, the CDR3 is TGTGCCAGCAGCTCCCAGACAGGGGAACCAGATACGCAGTATTTT.

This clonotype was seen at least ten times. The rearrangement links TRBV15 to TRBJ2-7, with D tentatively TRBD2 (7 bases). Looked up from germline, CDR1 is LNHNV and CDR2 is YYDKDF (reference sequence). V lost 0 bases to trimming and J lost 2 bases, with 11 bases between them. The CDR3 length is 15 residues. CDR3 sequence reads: CATSRERGATYEQYF. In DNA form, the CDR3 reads TGTGCCACCAGCAGAGAACGGGGGGCCACCTACGAGCAGTACTTC.

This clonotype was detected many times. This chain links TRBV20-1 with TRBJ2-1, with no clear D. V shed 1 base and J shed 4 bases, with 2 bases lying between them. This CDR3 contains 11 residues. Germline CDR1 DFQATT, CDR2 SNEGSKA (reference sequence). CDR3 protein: CSARGYNEQFF. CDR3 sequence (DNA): TGCAGTGCTAGAGGTTACAATGAGCAGTTCTTC.

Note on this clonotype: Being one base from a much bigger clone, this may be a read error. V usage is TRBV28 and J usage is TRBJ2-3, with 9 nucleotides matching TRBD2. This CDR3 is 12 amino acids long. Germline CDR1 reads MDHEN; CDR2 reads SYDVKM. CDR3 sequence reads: CVSGGLTDTQYF. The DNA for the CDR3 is TGTGTCAGCGGGGGGCTCACAGATACGCAGTATTTT.

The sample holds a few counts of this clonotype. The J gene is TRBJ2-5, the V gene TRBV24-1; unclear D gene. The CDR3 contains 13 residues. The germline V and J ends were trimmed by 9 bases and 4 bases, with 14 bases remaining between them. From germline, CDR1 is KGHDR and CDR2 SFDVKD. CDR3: CATSPAMGETQYF. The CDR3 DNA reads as TGTGCCACCTCCCCAGCGATGGGAGAGACCCAGTACTTC.

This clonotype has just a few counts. The CDR3 loop is CATSRDGGYSNQPQHF. The CDR3 coding sequence is TGTGCCACCAGCAGAGACGGAGGTTATAGCAATCAGCCCCAGCATTTT. The chain couples TRBV15 to TRBJ1-5, with D uncertain. CDR1 is LNHNV, CDR2 YYDKDF, per germline (reference sequence). This CDR3 spans 16 amino acids. The V gene lost 0 bases and the J gene lost 0 bases, with 9 bases spanning the gap. The full variable domain, with the rest looked up from reference TRBV15 and TRBJ1-5, is DAMVIQNPRYQVTQFGKPVTLSCSQTLNHNVMYWYQQKSSQAPKLLFHYYDKDFNNEADTPDNFQSRRPNTSFCFLDIRSPGLGDTAMYLCATSRDGGYSNQPQHFGDGTRLSIL.

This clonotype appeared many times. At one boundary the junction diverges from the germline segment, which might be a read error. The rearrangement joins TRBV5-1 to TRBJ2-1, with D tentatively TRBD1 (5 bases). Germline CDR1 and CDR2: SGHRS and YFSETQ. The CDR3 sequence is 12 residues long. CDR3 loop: CASSLGQDEQFF. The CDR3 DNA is TGCGCCAGCAGTTTGGGGCAGGATGAGCAGTTCTTC.

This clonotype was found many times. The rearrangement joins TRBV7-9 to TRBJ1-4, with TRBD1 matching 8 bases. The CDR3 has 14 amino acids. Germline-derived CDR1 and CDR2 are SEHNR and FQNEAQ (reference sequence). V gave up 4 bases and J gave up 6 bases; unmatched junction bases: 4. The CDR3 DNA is TGTGCCAGCAGCTCCGGACAGGGTCATGAAAAACTGTTTTTT. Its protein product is CASSSGQGHEKLFF. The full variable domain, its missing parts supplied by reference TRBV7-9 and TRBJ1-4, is DTGVSQNPRHKITKRGQNVTFRCDPISEHNRLYWYRQTLGQGPEFLTYFQNEAQLEKSRLLSDRFSAERPKGSFSTLEIQRTEQGDSAMYLCASSSGQGHEKLFFGSGTQLSVL.

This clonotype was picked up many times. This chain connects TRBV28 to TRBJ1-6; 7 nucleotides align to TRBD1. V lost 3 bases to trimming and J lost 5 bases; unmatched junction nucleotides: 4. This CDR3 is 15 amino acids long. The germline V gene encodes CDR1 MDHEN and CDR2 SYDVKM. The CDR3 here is CASSFQGGDNSPLHF. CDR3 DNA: TGTGCCAGCAGTTTTCAGGGGGGGGATAATTCACCCCTCCACTTT. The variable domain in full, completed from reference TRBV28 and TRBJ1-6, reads DVKVTQSSRYLVKRTGEKVFLECVQDMDHENMFWYRQDPGLGLRLIYFSYDVKMKEKGDIPEGYSVSREKKERFSLILESASTNQTSMYLCASSFQGGDNSPLHFGNGTRLTVT.

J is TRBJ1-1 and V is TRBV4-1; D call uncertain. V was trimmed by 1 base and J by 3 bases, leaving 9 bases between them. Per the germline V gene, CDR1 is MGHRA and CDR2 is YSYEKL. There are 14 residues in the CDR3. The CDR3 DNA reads TGCGCCAGCAGCCAAGCGGAGGGTTACACTGAAGCTTTCTTT. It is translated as CASSQAEGYTEAFF.

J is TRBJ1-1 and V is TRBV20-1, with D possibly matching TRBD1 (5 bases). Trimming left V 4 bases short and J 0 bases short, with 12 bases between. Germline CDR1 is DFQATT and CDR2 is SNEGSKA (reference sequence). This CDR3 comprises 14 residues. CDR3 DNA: TGCAGTGCTATGGGGGGTAGCCTGAACACTGAAGCTTTCTTT. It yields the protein CSAMGGSLNTEAFF.

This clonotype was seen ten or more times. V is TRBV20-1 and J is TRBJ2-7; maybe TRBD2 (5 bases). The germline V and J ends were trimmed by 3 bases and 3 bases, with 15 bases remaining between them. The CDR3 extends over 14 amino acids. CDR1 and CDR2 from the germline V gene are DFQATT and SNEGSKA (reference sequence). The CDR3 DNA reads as TGCAGTGCTAGCGGTATCGGCAGCGGCTACGAGCAGTACTTC. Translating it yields CSASGIGSGYEQYF.

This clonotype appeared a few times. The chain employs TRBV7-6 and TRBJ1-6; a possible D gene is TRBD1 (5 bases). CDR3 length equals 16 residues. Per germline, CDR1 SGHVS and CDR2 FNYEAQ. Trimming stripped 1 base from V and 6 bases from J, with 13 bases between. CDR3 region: CASSLVGSGTNSPLHF. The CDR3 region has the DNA TGTGCCAGCAGCTTAGTAGGGTCAGGGACTAATTCACCCCTCCACTTT.

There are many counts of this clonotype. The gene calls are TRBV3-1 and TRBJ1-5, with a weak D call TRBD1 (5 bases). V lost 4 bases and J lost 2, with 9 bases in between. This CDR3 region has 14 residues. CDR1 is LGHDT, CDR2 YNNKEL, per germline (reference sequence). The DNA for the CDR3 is TGTGCCAGCAGCCCGATGGGGGGCAATCAGCCCCAGCATTTT. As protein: CASSPMGGNQPQHF.

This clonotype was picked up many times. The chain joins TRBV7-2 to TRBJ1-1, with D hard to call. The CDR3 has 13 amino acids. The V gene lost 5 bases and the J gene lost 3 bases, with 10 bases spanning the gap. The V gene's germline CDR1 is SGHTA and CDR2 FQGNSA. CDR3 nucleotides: TGTGCCAGCAGCCTTGGTCAGCACACTGAAGCTTTCTTT. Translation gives CASSLGQHTEAFF.

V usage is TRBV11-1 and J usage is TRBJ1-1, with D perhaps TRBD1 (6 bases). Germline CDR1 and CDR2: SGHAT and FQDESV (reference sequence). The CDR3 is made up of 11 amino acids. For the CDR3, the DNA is TGTATCAGCAGGGCAGGGGTTGAAGCTTTCTTT. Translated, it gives CISRAGVEAFF.

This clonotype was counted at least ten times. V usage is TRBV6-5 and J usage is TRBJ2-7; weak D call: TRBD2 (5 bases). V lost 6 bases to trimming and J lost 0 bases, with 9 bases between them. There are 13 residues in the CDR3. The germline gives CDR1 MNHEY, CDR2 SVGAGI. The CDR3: CASRHRDSYEQYF. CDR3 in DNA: TGTGCCAGCAGACACCGGGACTCCTACGAGCAGTACTTC.

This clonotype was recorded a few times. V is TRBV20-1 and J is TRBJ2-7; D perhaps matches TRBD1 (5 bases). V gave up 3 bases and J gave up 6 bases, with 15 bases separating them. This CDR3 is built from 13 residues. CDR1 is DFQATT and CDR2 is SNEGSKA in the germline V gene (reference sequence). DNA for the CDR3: TGCAGTGCTAGGGACATTCCGTCAGGCGAGCAGTACTTC. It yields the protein CSARDIPSGEQYF.